This T cell receptor beta chain was retrieved from a study of Graves' ophthalmopathy and Graves' hyperthyroidism. RNA transcripts served as template for amplifying TCR beta CDR3 sequences. After a first-round RT-PCR with HTBI primers, a second-round multiplex PCR was run. One entry per CDR3 protein results from TCRdb running MiXCR on the multiplex PCR reads. The sample records some 390,000 distinct CDR3 sequences, about 16% being singletons. There are many counts of this clonotype. The CDR3 contains 12 residues. V was pared by 2 bases and J by 10 bases, with 11 bases between. CDR1 is SGHNT, CDR2 YENEEA, per germline.

The V call is TRBV11-3, the J call TRBJ1-1, with no clear D. The TCR sequence derives from a young woman with Graves' ophthalmopathy. The sample consisted of peripheral blood. The DNA of the CDR3 is TGTGCCAGCAGCTTAAGTGAGGGCCCAGCTTTCTTT. This encodes CASSLSEGPAFF.